This TCR beta chain was sequenced for a study of beta chain features in type 1 diabetes. As for this clone: The antigen remains unidentified. The sample contains more than one DNA sequence encoding this CDR3.

General study results and limits: TCRB CDR3 length was moderately but significantly reduced in all four CD4+ subsets of Type 1 diabetes patients.

Germline-derived CDR1 and CDR2 are SGHTA and FQGNSA. Trimming shortened V by 1 base and J by 0 bases, and 5 bases separated the two germline ends. The CDR3 runs to 14 residues. All of the isolated RNA was reverse transcribed, so expressed TCRB transcripts were sequenced. Sequenced by immunoSEQ multiplex PCR; TCRdb stores in-frame clones only, minus some. The table has 300,000 to 450,000 clones, roughly 21% seen once. Material for sequencing was naive CD4+ T cells from blood. This TCR was sampled from a woman aged 18 to 35 in good health. V gene TRBV7-2 combines with J gene TRBJ2-3; D gene uncertain. CDR3 amino acids: CASSLVPSTDTQYF. The DNA for the CDR3 is TGTGCCAGCAGCTTAGTCCCTAGCACAGATACGCAGTATTTT.